This T cell receptor (beta chain) is drawn from a study of cytomegalovirus exposure and HLA in healthy donors. Study background: Samples from HLA-typed donors yielded about 85 million unique TCRs in an early data release.

Study outcomes and limitations: Generally TCR sequences proved uncommon, though certain public TCRs appeared in numerous donors. Researchers catalogued some 160 TCR beta chains as cytomegalovirus-associated.

Concerning this clone itself: The target antigen is unknown.

The CDR3 totals 14 residues. Germline loops: CDR1 SGHKS, CDR2 YYEKEE (reference sequence). V lost 3 bases, J lost 13 bases, and 14 bases stayed unmatched. 60 Vbeta and 13 Jbeta primers were used in PCR. The data were produced by immunoSEQ multiplex PCR, yet TCRdb's version contains in-frame clones alone and is incomplete. The data contain under 200,000 clones, approximately 84% of them singletons. This clonotype was sampled from a woman in her forties or fifties in good health and CMV-seropositive. This chain joins TRBV5-5 and TRBJ2-7; TRBD1 matches 9 bases. The sequenced material came from PBMCs. In DNA form, the CDR3 reads TGTGCCAGCAGCTCCGGGACAGGGTCAGCCCGGGAATACTTC. Protein product: CASSSGTGSAREYF.